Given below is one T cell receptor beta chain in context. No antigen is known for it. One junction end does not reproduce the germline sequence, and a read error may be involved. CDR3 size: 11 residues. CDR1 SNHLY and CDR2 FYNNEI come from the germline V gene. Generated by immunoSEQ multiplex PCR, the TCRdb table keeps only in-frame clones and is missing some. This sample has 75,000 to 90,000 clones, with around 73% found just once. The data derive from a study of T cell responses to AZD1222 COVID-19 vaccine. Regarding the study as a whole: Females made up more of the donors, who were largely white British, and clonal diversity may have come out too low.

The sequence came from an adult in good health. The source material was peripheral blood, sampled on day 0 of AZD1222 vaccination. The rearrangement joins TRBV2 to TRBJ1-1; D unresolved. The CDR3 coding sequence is TGTGCCAGCAGTGCAGTCACTGAAACTTTCTTT. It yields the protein CASSAVTETFF.